This TCR beta chain was obtained from a study of blood T cell repertoires in COVID-19 (dated by TCRdb to the early 2020s). Background on the whole study: Samples covering the acute and convalescent phases of COVID-19 were provided by collaborators in the United States, Italy and Spain. The material from the prospective study consisted of cDNA or gDNA derived from T cells, B-cell-depleted T cells, or PBMCs. A de-identified subject ID, COVID-19 status, age in years and sex were almost always included in the sample metadata. Subjects who had been exposed to COVID-19, were actively infected with it, or had recovered from it provided the deeply sampled blood TCRbeta repertoires that made up the dataset. Samples came from the ongoing ImmuneRACE study (first 160 participants) plus 1,254 subjects from 6 global collaborators. Where available, HLA class I and class II types were taken from metadata supplied by the sample provider and were not determined by assay-based typing. The repertoires were released in a freely available public database intended as a resource for research on the immune response to SARS-CoV-2.

The CDR3 numbers 17 residues from cysteine through phenylalanine. Only the CDR3 region is kept as DNA, spanning 51 bases read in frame from base 1. Relative to germline, V is 5 bases shorter and J is 4 bases shorter, with 23 bases between their ends. CDR1 SGHAT and CDR2 FQNNGV are derived from the germline V gene. The collaborating institutions used their own protocols to collect whole blood in K2EDTA tubes. For TCRbeta analysis, collaborator samples were shipped as frozen whole blood, as isolated PBMCs, or as DNA extracted from either sample type. Study-wide findings and limitations: How much clinical and demographic metadata was included differed by source and by participant, and the metadata was provided uncurated.

Of note for this clone: This clone's antigen is unknown. Base quality data are lacking; no much larger clone is found one base away.

TCRbeta CDR3 regions were amplified from genomic DNA using the immunoSEQ Assay, a bias-controlled multiplex PCR. For the original study's pipeline: Within the assay, amplification of reference gene primers was used to estimate how many nucleated cells each sample contained. To quantify the absolute abundance of each unique TCRbeta CDR3 rearrangement, sequence reads were collapsed and filtered. For each sample, productive Simpson clonality was calculated as the square root of Simpson's diversity index over productive rearrangements. As stored in TCRdb, this immuneACCESS dataset retains in-frame rearrangements with V and J assigned. A fraction of the clones does not appear; measured against another copy, unresolved V genes explain less than half of the discrepancy, and the remainder lacks a known reason. D and trimming come from the DNA, and the V and J calls and clone size come from that table. This sample gives 200,000 to 250,000 clones in total; 70% to 90% of them show up just once. 4% to 4.5% of the sample rests with the top ten.

This TCR was recovered from a man over 45 with acute or convalescent COVID-19. The chain is assembled from TRBV11-2 and TRBJ1-1; the D segment could be TRBD1, given 5 matching bases. Sequenced material: peripheral blood. The CDR3 region reads CASSRPWGGPGGTEAFF. The DNA reads as follows: TGTGCCAGCAGCCGTCCGTGGGGCGGGCCGGGAGGCACTGAAGCTTTCTTT.